What follows is one T cell receptor (beta chain) and its context. At least ten counts were recorded for this clonotype. No cognate antigen has been identified for it. Base qualities are not provided; no much larger clone lies one nucleotide away. Moderately to severely active disease, a Clinical Activity Score of at least 3, a NOSPECS grade of at least 4, and a duration under 3 months were present in ophthalmopathy patients. Any patient with an uncontrolled infection, another autoimmune disease, pregnancy or lactation was excluded. Diagnoses relied on clinical symptoms, serum thyroxine and TRAb, thyroid ultrasound and orbital computed tomography. PBMCs were separated from roughly 10 ml of fresh peripheral blood using Ficoll-Paque density gradient centrifugation. Total RNA was extracted using Trizol reagent, and RNA quality was assessed on an Agilent 2100 Bioanalyzer. The data derive from a study of T cells in Graves' hyperthyroidism and ophthalmopathy (dated by TCRdb to the late 2010s). Regarding the research as a whole: Peripheral blood was sampled at the time of initial diagnosis, prior to any treatment. The study also compared thyroid tissue and blood T-cell repertoires from roughly 6 Graves' hyperthyroidism patients. After blood sampling, hyperthyroidism patients were treated with methimazole at a starting dose of 30 mg daily, and ophthalmopathy patients were treated with high-dose intravenous methylprednisolone. Whether ophthalmopathy could be predicted prospectively was tested in an independent validation cohort made up of 18 to 20 hyperthyroidism patients plus 17 patients who later progressed to ophthalmopathy. TCR V-J signatures able to tell the groups apart were searched for in a discovery cohort of 100 patients, of whom fewer than 45 had Graves' ophthalmopathy and 55 to 60 had stable Graves' hyperthyroidism. The approximately 95 discovery patients were divided at random into training and test sets in a 7:3 ratio. TCR Vbeta CDR3 sequencing of some 140 peripheral blood samples (more than 40 ophthalmopathy, 75 to 80 hyperthyroidism and some 17 progressor patients) is reported in the paper. Study-wide findings and limitations: A model built on a 13 V-J signature distinguished ophthalmopathy from stable hyperthyroidism, reaching 87.88% sensitivity and approximately 81% specificity in cross-validation and 80%/75% in testing. During validation, the model predicted progression to ophthalmopathy a median of approximately 7 months ahead of onset, with around 70% sensitivity and 72.22% specificity. Sample size was not statistically predetermined, and blinding of investigators to group allocation was not performed. Blood samples also contained most of the expanded thyroid clonotypes (frequency above 0.001), which suggests that blood repertoires may reflect thyroid immune responses.

The TCR beta CDR3 regions were amplified from the RNA transcripts. The TCR CDR3 was subjected to a first round of RT-PCR using the HTBI primer set and the Qiagen OneStep RT-PCR kit. Libraries were constructed in a second round of multiplex PCR, after which size selection and purification were performed. Libraries were sequenced paired-end with 100 bp reads on an Illumina HiSeq2000. The paper's data handling went like this. SOAPnuke was used to process the raw data, removing reads that contained adapters or uncalled bases, had a mean Phred below 15, or lacked an exact match to the constant primer or identifier. COPE v1.2.5 was used to merge the high-quality paired reads, and each unique nucleotide sequence was defined as a clonotype. MiTCR v1.1 was used to align the clonotypes against IMGT TRBV, TRBD and TRBJ reference segments. Only V-J combinations with frequency above 0.0001, covering 99% to 99.2% of repertoires, were analysed. The TCS score was defined as F50 (clonal expansion) divided by E x V (chaos), with BLOSUM62-based TCRdist calculated between CDR3 peptides within each V-J. Welch's t-statistics and random forest reduced 500 to 550 V-J features to roughly 13, which were used in a naive Bayes classifier (R e1071). Using fastp at Q25 and MiXCR, TCRdb reprocessed the public reads and kept productive beta chains. Rows merge per CDR3 protein into single entries with the most common DNA and genes. The V and J calls here are based on TCRdb, not the publication. In this sample the table shows about 600,000 distinct CDR3 sequences, about 15% of which occur a single time. The top ten constitute around 12% of the sample.

CDR1 and CDR2 (SGHTA, FQGNSA) derive from the germline V gene. V and J are truncated by 4 bases and 1 base respectively, leaving an intervening sequence of 7 bases. From its cysteine to its phenylalanine, the CDR3 spans 13 amino acids. Just the 39-base CDR3 DNA is kept, in frame starting at base 1. The chain joins TRBV7-2 to TRBJ1-2; the D gene cannot be named for sure. The source material was blood. The TCR comes from a woman between 50 and 59 years old with Graves' ophthalmopathy. The nucleotides are TGTGCCAGCAGCTCCCGCTTTAACTATGGCTACACCTTC. Its protein product is CASSSRFNYGYTF.